A selection of T cell receptor beta chains follows, all from one sample in a study of blood T cell repertoires in COVID-19. Assay: immunoSEQ multiplex PCR; the TCRdb copy retains only in-frame clones and omits some. This table has around 110,000 clones, 80% to 85% appearing once. Source material: peripheral blood. These receptors were obtained from an older man with acute or convalescent COVID-19. The CDR3 runs from the conserved cysteine through the conserved F or W.

cdr3_length	v_call	j_call	cdr3_aa
16	TRBV6-6	TRBJ2-3	CASSLGGGGYTDTQYF
14	TRBV5-1	TRBJ1-1	CASTVSGFATEAFF
18	TRBV6-1	TRBJ2-2	CASSEATRTGANTGELFF
18	TRBV4-3	TRBJ1-1	CASSQDRAGGYMNTEAFF
16	TRBV18	TRBJ1-4	CASSPLGGTTNEKLFF
16	TRBV5-1	TRBJ1-1	CASSLARAALNTEAFF
15	TRBV3-1/TRBV3-2	TRBJ2-1	CASSPTRSSYNEQFF
16	TRBV6-2/TRBV6-3	TRBJ2-1	CASSYSGLISYNEQFF
16	TRBV19	TRBJ2-3	CASSIGRDRSTDTQYF
15	TRBV3-1/TRBV3-2	TRBJ2-7	CASSQTPTGRYEQYF
12	TRBV29-1	TRBJ1-5	CSVGTGNQPQHF
15	TRBV6-5	TRBJ1-2	CASRRGTGDTYGYTF
13	TRBV15	TRBJ1-3	CATSPDSGNTIYF
17	TRBV6-1	TRBJ2-2	CASSEARGIGYTGELFF
15	TRBV5-6	TRBJ2-7	CASSRRGTSVHEQYF
13	TRBV7-9	TRBJ2-5	CASSRDSEETQYF
18	TRBV6-2/TRBV6-3	TRBJ2-5	CASSYPGAAGVDQETQYF
15	TRBV6-5	TRBJ1-2	CASSRPGQGARGYTF
12	TRBV7-8	TRBJ1-1	CASSTRQAAAFF
13	TRBV6-5	TRBJ1-1	CASSYGTPPEAFF
15	TRBV3-1/TRBV3-2	TRBJ1-6	CASSQARTVWTPLHF
16	TRBV5-8	TRBJ2-1	CASSFGRGRVYNEQFF
13	TRBV24-1	TRBJ1-2	CATSGRGSRGYTF
16	TRBV7-8	TRBJ2-5	CASSPLTSGVLGTQYF
15	TRBV24-1	TRBJ2-3	CATSEPSGGADTQYF
18	TRBV30	TRBJ1-5	CAWSSGTGEAKNYQPQHF
15	TRBV11-2	TRBJ2-2	CASSAGTTNTGELFF
14	TRBV4-1	TRBJ1-2	CASSFTDTTYGYTF
15	TRBV11-3	TRBJ2-7	CASSLGDRGLDEQYF
13	TRBV9	TRBJ1-2	CASSAADSYGYTF
13	TRBV7-9	TRBJ1-3	CASKEGSGNTIYF
15	TRBV15	TRBJ2-7	CATSRVLQTTYEQYF
14	TRBV19	TRBJ1-2	CASTTTGGNYGYTF
11	TRBV5-1	TRBJ2-1	CASRQGNEQFF
16	TRBV4-1	TRBJ1-1	CASSQEGIRGRVEAFF
16	TRBV5-1	TRBJ1-2	CASSSQQGATSYGYTF
14	TRBV3-1/TRBV3-2	TRBJ1-6	CASSSENYNSPLHF
14	TRBV3-1/TRBV3-2	TRBJ1-1	CASSQWGGNTEAFF
13	TRBV11-2	TRBJ1-1	CASSLGLNTEAFF
13	TRBV29-1	TRBJ2-3	CSVALLGSDTQYF
14	TRBV2	TRBJ1-5	CASSDRAPNQPQHF
16	TRBV7-8	TRBJ1-6	CASSLTRTEPNSPLHF
14	TRBV18	TRBJ2-6	CASSQGLGANVLTF
14	TRBV6-5	TRBJ2-5	CASSLTSGGAAQYF
16	TRBV7-2	TRBJ2-7	CASSLGWLGGTYEQYF
15	TRBV28	TRBJ1-2	CASTISYFTNYGYTF
14	TRBV7-2	TRBJ1-5	CASSPGEVNQPQHF
14	TRBV7-9	TRBJ1-6	CASSLTGVNSPLHF
14	TRBV11-3	TRBJ1-1	CASSRDSLNTEAFF
15	TRBV7-9	TRBJ1-6	CASSLGGGDNSPLHF
16	TRBV12-5	TRBJ1-5	CASGSSTGASNQPQHF
16	TRBV7-8	TRBJ2-1	CASSPLPYDSYNEQFF
14	TRBV5-6	TRBJ2-7	CASSLASTVYEQYF
18	TRBV30	TRBJ1-5	CAWSVQGVTGSPGQPQHF